Given below is one TCR beta chain in context. Its specificity is unknown. At collection, donors were nominally healthy, but unrecorded immune exposures were probable. These data belong to a study of cytomegalovirus exposure and HLA in healthy donors. Findings of the study overall: Later analysis identified 16,951 TCR beta sequences associated with HLA alleles, using a false discovery rate threshold of 0.05. V- and J-gene trimming in TCR beta was tied to a missense DCLRE1C variant by an analysis performed later.

The PCR contained 60 Vbeta and 13 Jbeta primers. Data came from immunoSEQ multiplex PCR; TCRdb stores just in-frame clones and leaves some out. This table holds approximately 120,000 clones, under 90% found once. Germline V gives CDR1 LGHNA, CDR2 YNFKEQ. Trimming took 0 bases from V and 4 from J; bases not matched to a gene: 11. The CDR3 loop spans 19 amino acids. Sample: PBMCs. The receptor was derived from a woman in her twenties or thirties in good health and CMV-seronegative. The chain couples TRBV4-2 to TRBJ2-3; 12 nucleotides agree with TRBD2. The CDR3 region has the DNA TGTGCCAGCAGCCAAGATCGCGCGACTAGCGGGAGTTGGGCAGATACGCAGTATTTT. It yields the protein CASSQDRATSGSWADTQYF.